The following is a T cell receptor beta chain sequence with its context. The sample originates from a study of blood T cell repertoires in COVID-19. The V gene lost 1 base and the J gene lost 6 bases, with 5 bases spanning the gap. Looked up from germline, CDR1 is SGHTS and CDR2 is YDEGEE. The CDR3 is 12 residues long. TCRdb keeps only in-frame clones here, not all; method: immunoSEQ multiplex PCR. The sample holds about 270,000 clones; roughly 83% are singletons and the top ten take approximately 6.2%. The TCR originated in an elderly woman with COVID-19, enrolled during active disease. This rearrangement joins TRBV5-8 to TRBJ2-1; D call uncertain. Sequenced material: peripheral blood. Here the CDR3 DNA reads TGTGCCAGCAGCTTGTGGGCCAATGAGCAGTTCTTC. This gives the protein CASSLWANEQFF.